This passage covers 10 T cell receptor beta chains from one sample sequenced in a study of T-cell reconstitution after alpha-beta-depleted transplantation in children. This sample's TCRbeta library carried unique molecular identifier barcodes. MiXCR, run by TCRdb on the PCR reads, gives a single entry per CDR3 protein. The sample includes hundreds of thousands of distinct CDR3 sequences, about 10% of them seen just once. Sequencing was performed on PBMCs from the stem cell graft donor, taken from the stem cell graft. These receptors all stem from a human donor who donated a stem cell graft to a child with SCID.

The chain employs TRBV10-3 and TRBJ2-2, with 10 nucleotides matching TRBD2. The germline gives CDR1 ENHRY, CDR2 SYGVKD. The V and J ends lost 6 bases and 5 bases, in that order; junction bases with no gene match: 3. The CDR3 spans 14 residues. The CDR3 coding sequence is TGTGCCATCAGCGGACTAGCGGAGACCGGGGAGCTGTTTTTT. It encodes CAISGLAETGELFF.

The genes are TRBV11-1 and TRBJ2-1; 12 nucleotides match TRBD1. V dropped 2 bases and J dropped 0; count of bases not matched to a gene: 11. Germline CDR1 reads SGHAT; CDR2 reads FQDESV (reference sequence). This CDR3 has 20 residues. The CDR3 loop reads CASSLFRGQGASSSYNEQFF. Here the CDR3 DNA reads TGTGCCAGCAGCTTATTCCGGGGACAGGGGGCGTCAAGCTCCTACAATGAGCAGTTCTTC. Based on the CDR3 plus reference TRBV11-1 and TRBJ2-1, the full variable domain is EAEVAQSPRYKITEKSQAVAFWCDPISGHATLYWYRQILGQGPELLVQFQDESVVDDSQLPKDRFSAERLKGVDSTLKIQPAELGDSAMYLCASSLFRGQGASSSYNEQFFGPGTRLTVL.

This clonotype was seen a few times. The V gene is TRBV10-2, the J gene TRBJ2-5; TRBD2 is a possible D gene (5 bases). There are 11 residues in the CDR3. V was cut by 8 bases and J by 4 bases, with 8 bases left in between. Germline V gene data show CDR1 as WSHSY and CDR2 as SAAADI. CDR3 loop: CASQGLETQYF. The CDR3 DNA reads TGCGCCAGCCAAGGACTAGAGACCCAGTACTTC.

As to this clonotype: A read error may explain this, as a much larger clone is one base away. The rearrangement uses TRBV5-6 and TRBJ2-5; 8 nucleotides align to TRBD1. CDR1 and CDR2 (germline): SGHDT, YYEEEE. The CDR3 is 17 residues long. J was trimmed by 4 bases and V by 2 bases; bases with no gene match: 13. The CDR3: CASSFVATGVFRETQYF. The CDR3 nucleotides read TGTGCCAGCAGCTTTGTCGCGACAGGGGTCTTCCGAGAGACCCAGTACTTC.

This clonotype appeared many times. The chain links TRBV5-6 to TRBJ2-5; D ambiguous. CDR3 length: 15 residues. Between the trimmed V and J ends, which lost 0 bases and 1 base, there was a span of 10 bases. Germline V gene data show CDR1 as SGHDT and CDR2 as YYEEEE. The CDR3 nucleotides read TGTGCCAGCAGCTTGGATTTCCGGTCCCAAGAGACCCAGTACTTC. As protein: CASSLDFRSQETQYF.

The chain links TRBV10-3 to TRBJ2-3; no firm D call. Trimming took 4 bases from V and 0 from J, leaving 11 bases between them. Per the germline V gene, CDR1 is ENHRY and CDR2 is SYGVKD. The CDR3 is 15 residues long. CDR3 sequence: CAISVAVTSTDTQYF. The CDR3 bases are TGTGCCATCAGTGTCGCAGTGACTAGCACAGATACGCAGTATTTT.

This clonotype was found many times. V is TRBV9 and J is TRBJ2-2, with D maybe TRBD1 (6 bases). This CDR3 comprises 16 residues. CDR1 SGDLS and CDR2 YYNGEE come from the germline V gene. Trimming shortened V by 1 base and J by 4 bases, and 14 bases separated the two germline ends. CDR3 coding DNA: TGTGCCAGCAGCGTACTAGATCGACAGGTCACCGGGGAGCTGTTTTTT. Translation: CASSVLDRQVTGELFF.

This clonotype was detected a few times. The gene calls are TRBV11-2 and TRBJ2-7, with 7 bases matching TRBD2. Germline CDR1 reads SGHAT; CDR2 reads FQNNGV. V was pared by 2 bases and J by 1 base, with 8 bases of the junction left unmatched. The CDR3 extends over 16 amino acids. The CDR3 protein is CASSLRGGGPSYEQYF. The CDR3 DNA sequence: TGTGCCAGCAGCTTAAGGGGCGGGGGTCCGTCCTACGAGCAGTACTTC. Full variable domain (missing parts from reference TRBV11-2 and TRBJ2-7): EAGVAQSPRYKIIEKRQSVAFWCNPISGHATLYWYQQILGQGPKLLIQFQNNGVVDDSQLPKDRFSAERLKGVDSTLKIQPAKLEDSAVYLCASSLRGGGPSYEQYFGPGTRLTVT.

The table lists this clonotype with many counts. The chain combines TRBV27 with TRBJ2-7; D call uncertain. CDR3 length: 14 amino acids. Germline CDR1 and CDR2: MNHEY and SMNVEV (reference sequence). V dropped 2 bases and J dropped 2 bases, with 10 bases sitting between them. CDR3 protein: CASSLGLGTYEQYF. The DNA for the CDR3 is TGTGCCAGCAGTTTAGGTCTGGGAACCTACGAGCAGTACTTC.

This clonotype was counted between two and nine times. This rearrangement joins TRBV3-1 to TRBJ2-3; tentative D call: TRBD1 (6 bases). The CDR3 runs 15 residues. Germline values: CDR1 LGHDT, CDR2 YNNKEL (reference sequence). Trimming took 5 bases from V and 7 from J, leaving 19 bases between them. For the CDR3, the DNA is TGTGCCAGCAGCAAGCTGGGGACATGGACACATACGCAGTATTTT. Encoded protein: CASSKLGTWTHTQYF.